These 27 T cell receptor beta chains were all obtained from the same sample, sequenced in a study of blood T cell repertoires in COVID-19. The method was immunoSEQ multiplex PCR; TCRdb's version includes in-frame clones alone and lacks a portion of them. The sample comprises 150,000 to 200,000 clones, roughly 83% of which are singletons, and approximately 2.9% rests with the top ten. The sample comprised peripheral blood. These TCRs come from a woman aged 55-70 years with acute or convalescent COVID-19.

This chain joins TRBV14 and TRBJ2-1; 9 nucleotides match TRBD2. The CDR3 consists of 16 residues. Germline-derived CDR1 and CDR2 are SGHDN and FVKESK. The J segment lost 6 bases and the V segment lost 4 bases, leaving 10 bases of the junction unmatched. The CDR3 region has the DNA TGTGCCAGCAGCCGTCAAAGGCCTAGCGGGGTCAATGAGCAGTTCTTC. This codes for CASSRQRPSGVNEQFF.

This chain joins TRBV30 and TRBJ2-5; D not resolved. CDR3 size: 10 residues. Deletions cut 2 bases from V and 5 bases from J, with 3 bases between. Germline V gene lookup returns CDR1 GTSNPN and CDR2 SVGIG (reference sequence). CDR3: CAWSLETQYF. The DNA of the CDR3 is TGTGCCTGGAGTCTTGAGACCCAGTACTTC.

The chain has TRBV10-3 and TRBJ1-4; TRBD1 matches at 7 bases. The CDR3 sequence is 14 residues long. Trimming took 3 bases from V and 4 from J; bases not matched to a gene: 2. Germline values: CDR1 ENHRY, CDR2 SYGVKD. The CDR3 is CAISDGTVNEKLFF. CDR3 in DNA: TGTGCCATCAGTGACGGGACAGTTAATGAAAAACTGTTTTTT.

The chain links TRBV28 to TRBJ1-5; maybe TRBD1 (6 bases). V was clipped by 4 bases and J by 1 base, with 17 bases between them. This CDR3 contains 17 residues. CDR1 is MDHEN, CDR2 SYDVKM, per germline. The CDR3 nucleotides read TGTGCCAGCAGTTCCCCATTTGGGGGCCTAAGCAATCAGCCCCAGCATTTT. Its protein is CASSSPFGGLSNQPQHF.

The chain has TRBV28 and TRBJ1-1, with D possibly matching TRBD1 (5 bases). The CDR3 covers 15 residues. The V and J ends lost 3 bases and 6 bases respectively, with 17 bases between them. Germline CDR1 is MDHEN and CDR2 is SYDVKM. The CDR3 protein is CASSFRGLKRSEAFF. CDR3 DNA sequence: TGTGCCAGCAGTTTTAGGGGACTCAAGCGTTCTGAAGCTTTCTTT. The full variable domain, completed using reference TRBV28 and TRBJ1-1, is DVKVTQSSRYLVKRTGEKVFLECVQDMDHENMFWYRQDPGLGLRLIYFSYDVKMKEKGDIPEGYSVSREKKERFSLILESASTNQTSMYLCASSFRGLKRSEAFFGQGTRLTVV.

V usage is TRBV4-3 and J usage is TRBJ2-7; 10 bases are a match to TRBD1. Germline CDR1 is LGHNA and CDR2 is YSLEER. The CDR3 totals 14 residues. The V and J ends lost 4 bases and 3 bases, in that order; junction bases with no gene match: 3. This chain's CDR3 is CASSRGQGVYEQYF. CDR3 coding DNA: TGCGCCAGCAGCCGCGGACAGGGGGTCTACGAGCAGTACTTC.

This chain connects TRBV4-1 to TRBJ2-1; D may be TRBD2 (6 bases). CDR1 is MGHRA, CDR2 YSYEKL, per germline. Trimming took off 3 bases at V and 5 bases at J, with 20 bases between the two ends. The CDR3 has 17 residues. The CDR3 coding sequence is TGCGCCAGCAGCCAGAACCTCGCCGGGACTCCAAACAATGAGCAGTTCTTC. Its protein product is CASSQNLAGTPNNEQFF.

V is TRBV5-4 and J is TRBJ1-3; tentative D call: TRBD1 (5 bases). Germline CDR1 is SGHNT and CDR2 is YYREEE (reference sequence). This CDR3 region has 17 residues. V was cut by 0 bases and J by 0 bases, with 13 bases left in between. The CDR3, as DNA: TGTGCCAGCAGCTTGGGGCGCGGGGGAAGCTCTGGAAACACCATATATTTT. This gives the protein CASSLGRGGSSGNTIYF.

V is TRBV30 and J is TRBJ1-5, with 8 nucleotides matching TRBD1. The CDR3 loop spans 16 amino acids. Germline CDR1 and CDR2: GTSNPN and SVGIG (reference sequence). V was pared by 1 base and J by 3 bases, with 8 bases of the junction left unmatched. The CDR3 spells CAWSGPGRGPNQPQHF. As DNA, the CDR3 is TGTGCCTGGAGTGGGCCTGGCAGGGGGCCCAATCAGCCCCAGCATTTT.

The CDR3 sequence is CASSPTGGGRTYEQYF. The CDR3 DNA is TGTGCCAGCAGCCCAACGGGGGGGGGCAGGACCTACGAGCAGTACTTC. V usage is TRBV7-9 and J usage is TRBJ2-7, with 8 bases identical to TRBD2. The CDR3 runs 16 residues. From germline, CDR1 is SEHNR and CDR2 FQNEAQ (reference sequence). V lost 5 bases to trimming and J lost 2 bases; unmatched junction nucleotides: 11.

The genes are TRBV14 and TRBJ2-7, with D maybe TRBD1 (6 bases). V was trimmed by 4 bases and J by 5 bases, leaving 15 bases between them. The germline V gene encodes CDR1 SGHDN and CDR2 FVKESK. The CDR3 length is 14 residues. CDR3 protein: CASSPRQDPDEQYF. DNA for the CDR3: TGTGCCAGCAGCCCAAGACAGGACCCTGACGAGCAGTACTTC.

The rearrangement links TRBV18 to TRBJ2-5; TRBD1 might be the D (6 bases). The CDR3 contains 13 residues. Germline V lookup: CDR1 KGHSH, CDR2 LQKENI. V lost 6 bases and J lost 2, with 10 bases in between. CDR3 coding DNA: TGTGCCAGCTCTCGGACAGTACAAGAGACCCAGTACTTC. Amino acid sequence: CASSRTVQETQYF.

CDR3 region: CASSLTGGRGNYGYTF. CDR3 in DNA: TGTGCCAGCAGCCTGACAGGGGGAAGGGGAAACTATGGCTACACCTTC. The chain joins TRBV4-2 to TRBJ1-2, with TRBD1 matching over 9 bases. The CDR3 is 16 amino acids. The germline V gene encodes CDR1 LGHNA and CDR2 YNFKEQ. J was trimmed by 2 bases and V by 4 bases; bases with no gene match: 8.

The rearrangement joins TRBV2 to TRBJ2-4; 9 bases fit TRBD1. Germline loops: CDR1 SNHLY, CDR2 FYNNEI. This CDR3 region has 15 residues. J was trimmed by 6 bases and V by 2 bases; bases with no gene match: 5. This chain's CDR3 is CASSEQTGGPNIQYF. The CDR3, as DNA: TGTGCCAGCAGTGAACAGACAGGGGGACCAAACATTCAGTACTTC.

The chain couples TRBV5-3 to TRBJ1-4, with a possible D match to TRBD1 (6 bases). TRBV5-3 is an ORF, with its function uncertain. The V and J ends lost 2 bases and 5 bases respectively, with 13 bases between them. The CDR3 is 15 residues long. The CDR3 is CARSFLDRQNEKLFF. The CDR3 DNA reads TGTGCCAGAAGCTTTTTGGACAGACAGAATGAAAAACTGTTTTTT.

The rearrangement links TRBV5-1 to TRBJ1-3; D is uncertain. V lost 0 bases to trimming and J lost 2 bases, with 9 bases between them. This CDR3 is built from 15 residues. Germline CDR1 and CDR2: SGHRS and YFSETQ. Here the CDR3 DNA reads TGCGCCAGCAGCTTGGATTTGTCAGCTGGAAACACCATATATTTT. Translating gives CASSLDLSAGNTIYF.

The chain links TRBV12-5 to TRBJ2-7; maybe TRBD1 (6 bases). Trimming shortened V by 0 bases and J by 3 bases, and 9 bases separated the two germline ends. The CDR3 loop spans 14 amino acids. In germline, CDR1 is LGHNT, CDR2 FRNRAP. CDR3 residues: CASGLVGTYYEQYF. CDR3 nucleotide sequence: TGTGCTAGTGGTTTGGTAGGGACATACTACGAGCAGTACTTC.

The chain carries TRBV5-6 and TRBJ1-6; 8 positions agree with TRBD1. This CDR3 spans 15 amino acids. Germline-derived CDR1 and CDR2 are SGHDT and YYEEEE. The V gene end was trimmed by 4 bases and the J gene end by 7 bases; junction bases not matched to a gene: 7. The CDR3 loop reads CASSPGTGRNSPLHF. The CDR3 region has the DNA TGTGCCAGCAGCCCCGGGACAGGACGAAATTCACCCCTCCACTTT. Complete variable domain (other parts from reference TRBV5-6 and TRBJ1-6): DAGVTQSPTHLIKTRGQQVTLRCSPKSGHDTVSWYQQALGQGPQFIFQYYEEEERQRGNFPDRFSGHQFPNYSSELNVNALLLGDSALYLCASSPGTGRNSPLHFGNGTRLTVT.

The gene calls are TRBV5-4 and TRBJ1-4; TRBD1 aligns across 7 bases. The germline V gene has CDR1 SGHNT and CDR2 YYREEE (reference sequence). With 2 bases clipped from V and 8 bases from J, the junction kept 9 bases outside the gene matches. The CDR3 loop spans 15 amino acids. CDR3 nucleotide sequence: TGTGCCAGCAGCTTCAGGACAGGCATATCAGAAAAACTGTTTTTT. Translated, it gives CASSFRTGISEKLFF.

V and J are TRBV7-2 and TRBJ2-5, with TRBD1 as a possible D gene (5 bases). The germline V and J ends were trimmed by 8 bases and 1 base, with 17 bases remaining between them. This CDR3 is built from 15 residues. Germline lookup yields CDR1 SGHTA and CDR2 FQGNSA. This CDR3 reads CASAFQGLLQETQYF. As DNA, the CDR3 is TGTGCCAGCGCCTTCCAGGGCTTACTCCAAGAGACCCAGTACTTC.

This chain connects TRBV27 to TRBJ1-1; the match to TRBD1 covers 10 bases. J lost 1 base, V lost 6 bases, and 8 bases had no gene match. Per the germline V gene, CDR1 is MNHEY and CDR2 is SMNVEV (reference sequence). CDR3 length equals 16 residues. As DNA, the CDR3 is TGTGCCAGCAGCTCGGACAGGGGGAGAGGGAACACTGAAGCTTTCTTT. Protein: CASSSDRGRGNTEAFF.

The CDR3 spells CASSLEWTEIYGYTF. For the CDR3, the DNA is TGTGCCAGTAGCCTAGAATGGACTGAAATCTATGGCTACACCTTC. This chain joins TRBV19 and TRBJ1-2; D remains ambiguous. Trimming removed 6 bases at V and 4 bases at J, with 18 bases between. Germline loops: CDR1 LNHDA, CDR2 SQIVND (reference sequence). This CDR3 has 15 amino acids. The full variable domain, with the rest looked up from reference TRBV19 and TRBJ1-2, is DGGITQSPKYLFRKEGQNVTLSCEQNLNHDAMYWYRQDPGQGLRLIYYSQIVNDFQKGDIAEGYSVSREKKESFPLTVTSAQKNPTAFYLCASSLEWTEIYGYTFGSGTRLTVV.

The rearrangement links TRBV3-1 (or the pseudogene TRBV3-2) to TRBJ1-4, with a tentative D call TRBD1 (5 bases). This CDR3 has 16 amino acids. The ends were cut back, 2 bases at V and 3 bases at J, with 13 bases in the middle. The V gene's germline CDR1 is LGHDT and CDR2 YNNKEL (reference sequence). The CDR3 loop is CASSQPRDSPNEKLFF. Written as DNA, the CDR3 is TGTGCCAGCAGCCAACCCCGGGACTCTCCTAATGAAAAACTGTTTTTT.

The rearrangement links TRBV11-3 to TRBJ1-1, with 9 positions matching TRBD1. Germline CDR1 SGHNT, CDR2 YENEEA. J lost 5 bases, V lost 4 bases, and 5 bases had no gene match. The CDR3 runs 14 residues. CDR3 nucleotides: TGTGCCAGCAGCTCGGACAGGGGCGGGACTGAAGCTTTCTTT. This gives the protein CASSSDRGGTEAFF.

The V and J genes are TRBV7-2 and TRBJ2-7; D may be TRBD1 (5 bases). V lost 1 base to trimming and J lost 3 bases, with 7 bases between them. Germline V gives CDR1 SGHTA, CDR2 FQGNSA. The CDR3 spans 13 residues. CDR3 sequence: CASSLGQFYEQYF. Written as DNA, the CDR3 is TGTGCCAGCAGCTTAGGACAGTTCTACGAGCAGTACTTC.

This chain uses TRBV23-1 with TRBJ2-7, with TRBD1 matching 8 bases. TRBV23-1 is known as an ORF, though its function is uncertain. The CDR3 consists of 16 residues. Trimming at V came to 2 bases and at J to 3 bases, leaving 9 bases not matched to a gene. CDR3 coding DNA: TGCGCCAGCAGTCAACCCGGACAGGGTTTTTGCTACGAGCAGTACTTC. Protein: CASSQPGQGFCYEQYF.

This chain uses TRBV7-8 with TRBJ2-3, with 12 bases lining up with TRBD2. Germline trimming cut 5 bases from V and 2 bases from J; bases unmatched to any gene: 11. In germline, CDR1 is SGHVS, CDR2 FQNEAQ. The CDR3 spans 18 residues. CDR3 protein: CASSTRRLAGEVTDTQYF. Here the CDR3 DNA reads TGTGCCAGCAGCACCCGACGACTAGCGGGGGAGGTCACAGATACGCAGTATTTT.